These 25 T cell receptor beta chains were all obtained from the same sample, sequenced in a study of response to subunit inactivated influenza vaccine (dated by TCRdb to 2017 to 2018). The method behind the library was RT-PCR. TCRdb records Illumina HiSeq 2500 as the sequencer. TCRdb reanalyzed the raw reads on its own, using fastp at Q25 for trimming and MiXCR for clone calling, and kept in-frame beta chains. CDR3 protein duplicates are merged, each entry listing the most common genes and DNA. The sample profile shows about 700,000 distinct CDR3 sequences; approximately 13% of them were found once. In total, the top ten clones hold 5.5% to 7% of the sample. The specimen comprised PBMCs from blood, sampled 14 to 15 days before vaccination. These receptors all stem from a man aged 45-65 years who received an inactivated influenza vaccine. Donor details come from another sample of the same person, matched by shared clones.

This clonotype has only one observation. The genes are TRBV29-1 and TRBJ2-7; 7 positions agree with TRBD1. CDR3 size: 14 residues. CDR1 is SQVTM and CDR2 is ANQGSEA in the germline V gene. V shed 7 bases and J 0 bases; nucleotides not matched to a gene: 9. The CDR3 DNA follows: TGCAGCGGCCTATGGGGGACAGCCTCCTACGAGCAGTACTTC. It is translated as CSGLWGTASYEQYF.

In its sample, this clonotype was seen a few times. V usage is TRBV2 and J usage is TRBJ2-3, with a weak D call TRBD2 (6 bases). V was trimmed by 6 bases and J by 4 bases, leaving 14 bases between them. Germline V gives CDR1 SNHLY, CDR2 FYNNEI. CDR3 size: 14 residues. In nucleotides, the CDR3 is TGTGCCAGCAGGGCTTCGGGAGTACCAGATACGCAGTATTTT. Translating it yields CASRASGVPDTQYF. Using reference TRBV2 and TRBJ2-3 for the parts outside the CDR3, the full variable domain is EPEVTQTPSHQVTQMGQEVILRCVPISNHLYFYWYRQILGQKVEFLVSFYNNEISEKSEIFDDQFSVERPDGSNFTLKIRSTKLEDSAMYFCASRASGVPDTQYFGPGTRLTVL.

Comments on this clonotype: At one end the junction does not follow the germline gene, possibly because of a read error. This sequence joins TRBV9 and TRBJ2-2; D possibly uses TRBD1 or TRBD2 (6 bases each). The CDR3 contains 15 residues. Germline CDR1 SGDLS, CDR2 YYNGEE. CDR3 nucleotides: TGTTCCAGCAGCGTAGGGGGGTATAACACCGGGGAGCTGTTTTTT. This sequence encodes CSSSVGGYNTGELFF.

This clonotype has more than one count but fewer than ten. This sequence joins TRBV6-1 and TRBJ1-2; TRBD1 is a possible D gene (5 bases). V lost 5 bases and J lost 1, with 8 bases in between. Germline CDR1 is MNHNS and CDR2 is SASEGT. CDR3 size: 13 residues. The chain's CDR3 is CASSRQNNYGYTF. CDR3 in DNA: TGTGCCAGCAGTAGACAGAATAACTATGGCTACACCTTC.

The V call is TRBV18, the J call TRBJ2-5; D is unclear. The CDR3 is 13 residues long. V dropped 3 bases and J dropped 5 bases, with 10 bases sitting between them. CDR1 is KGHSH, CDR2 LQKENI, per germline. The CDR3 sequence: CASSPSFLETQYF. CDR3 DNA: TGTGCCAGCTCACCGTCTTTCCTCGAGACCCAGTACTTC.

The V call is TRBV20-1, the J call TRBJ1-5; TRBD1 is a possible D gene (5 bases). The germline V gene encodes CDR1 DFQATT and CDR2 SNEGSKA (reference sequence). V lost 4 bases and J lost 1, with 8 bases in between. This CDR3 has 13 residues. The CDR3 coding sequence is TGCAGTGCTATCAGGGACAGCAATCAGCCCCAGCATTTT. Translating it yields CSAIRDSNQPQHF.

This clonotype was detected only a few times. The CDR3 reads CASRTLGDPEAFF. As DNA, the CDR3 is TGTGCCAGTAGGACGCTTGGCGATCCTGAAGCTTTCTTT. The chain is built from TRBV19 and TRBJ1-1; D ambiguous. The CDR3 is 13 residues long. The V gene's germline CDR1 is LNHDA and CDR2 SQIVND (reference sequence). V gave up 6 bases and J gave up 6 bases, with 14 bases separating them.

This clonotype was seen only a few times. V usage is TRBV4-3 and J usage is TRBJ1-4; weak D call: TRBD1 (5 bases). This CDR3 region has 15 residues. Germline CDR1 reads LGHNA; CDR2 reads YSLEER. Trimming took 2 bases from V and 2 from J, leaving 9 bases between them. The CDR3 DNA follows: TGCGCCAGCAGCCAAACGGGACGGACTAATGAAAAACTGTTTTTT. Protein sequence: CASSQTGRTNEKLFF.

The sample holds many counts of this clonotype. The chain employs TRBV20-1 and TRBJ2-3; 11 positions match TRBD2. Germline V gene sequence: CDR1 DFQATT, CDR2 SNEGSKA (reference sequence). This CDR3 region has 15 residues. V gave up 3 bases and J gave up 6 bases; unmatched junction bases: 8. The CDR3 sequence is CSARRTSGRGDTQYF. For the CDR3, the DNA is TGCAGTGCTAGGCGTACTAGCGGGAGAGGGGATACGCAGTATTTT.

CDR3 nucleotide sequence: TGCAGCCCGCCGACTAGCGGGGTTTTGTACACCGGGGAGCTGTTTTTT. Protein product: CSPPTSGVLYTGELFF. This rearrangement joins TRBV29-1 to TRBJ2-2, with 11 bases aligning to TRBD2. V shed 8 bases, J shed 3 bases, and the junction held 11 bases outside the gene matches. Germline V gives CDR1 SQVTM, CDR2 ANQGSEA. CDR3 length: 16 amino acids.

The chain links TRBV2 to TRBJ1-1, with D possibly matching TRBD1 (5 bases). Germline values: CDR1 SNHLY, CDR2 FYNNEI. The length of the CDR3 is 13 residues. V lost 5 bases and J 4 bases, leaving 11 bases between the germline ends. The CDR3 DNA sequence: TGTGCCAGCAGTCGGCAGGGAGTCACTGAAGCTTTCTTT. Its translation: CASSRQGVTEAFF. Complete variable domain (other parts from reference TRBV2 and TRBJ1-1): EPEVTQTPSHQVTQMGQEVILRCVPISNHLYFYWYRQILGQKVEFLVSFYNNEISEKSEIFDDQFSVERPDGSNFTLKIRSTKLEDSAMYFCASSRQGVTEAFFGQGTRLTVV.

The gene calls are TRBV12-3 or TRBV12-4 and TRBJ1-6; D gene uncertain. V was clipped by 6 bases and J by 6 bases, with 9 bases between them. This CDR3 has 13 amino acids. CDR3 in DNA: TGTGCCAGCAGGGGAGGGATTAATTCACCCCTCCACTTT. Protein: CASRGGINSPLHF.

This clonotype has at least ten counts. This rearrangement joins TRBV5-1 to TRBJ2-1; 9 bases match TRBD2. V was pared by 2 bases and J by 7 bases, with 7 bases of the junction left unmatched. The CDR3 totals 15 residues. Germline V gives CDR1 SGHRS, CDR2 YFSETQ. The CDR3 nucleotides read TGCGCCAGCAGCTTTAGCGGGAGTAAGGGGAATGAGCAGTTCTTC. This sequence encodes CASSFSGSKGNEQFF.

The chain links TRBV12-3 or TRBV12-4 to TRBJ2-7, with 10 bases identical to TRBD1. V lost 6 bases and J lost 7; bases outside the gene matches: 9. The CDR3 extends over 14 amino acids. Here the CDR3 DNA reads TGTGCCAGCAGCTCTGACAGGGGGCAAAGGGAGCAGTACTTC. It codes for CASSSDRGQREQYF.

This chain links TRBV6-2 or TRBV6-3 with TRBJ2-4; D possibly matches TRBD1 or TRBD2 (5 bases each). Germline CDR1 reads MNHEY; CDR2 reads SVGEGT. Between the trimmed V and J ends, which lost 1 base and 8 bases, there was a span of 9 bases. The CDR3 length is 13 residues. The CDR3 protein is CASSYWDRDIQYF. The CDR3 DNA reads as TGTGCCAGCAGTTACTGGGACCGGGACATTCAGTACTTC.

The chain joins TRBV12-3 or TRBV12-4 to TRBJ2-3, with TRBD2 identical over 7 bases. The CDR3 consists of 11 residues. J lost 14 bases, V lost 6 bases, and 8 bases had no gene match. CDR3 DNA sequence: TGTGCCAGCAGCACCGGACTAGTGAGGTATTTT. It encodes CASSTGLVRYF.

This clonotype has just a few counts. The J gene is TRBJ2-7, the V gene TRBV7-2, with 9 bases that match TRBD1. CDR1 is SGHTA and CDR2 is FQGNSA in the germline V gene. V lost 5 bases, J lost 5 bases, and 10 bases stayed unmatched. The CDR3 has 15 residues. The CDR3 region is CASSQRTGGGHEQYF. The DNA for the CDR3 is TGTGCCAGCAGCCAGCGTACAGGGGGCGGGCACGAGCAGTACTTC.

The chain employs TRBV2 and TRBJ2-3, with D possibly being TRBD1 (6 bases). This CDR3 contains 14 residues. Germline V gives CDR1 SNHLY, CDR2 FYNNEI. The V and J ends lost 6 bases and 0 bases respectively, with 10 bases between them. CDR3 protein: CASSRTVSTDTQYF. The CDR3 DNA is TGTGCCAGCAGCCGGACAGTCAGCACAGATACGCAGTATTTT.

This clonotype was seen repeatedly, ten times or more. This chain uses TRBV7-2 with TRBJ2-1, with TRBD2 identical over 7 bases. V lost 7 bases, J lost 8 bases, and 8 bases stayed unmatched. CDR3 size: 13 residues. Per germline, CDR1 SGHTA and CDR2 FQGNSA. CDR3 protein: CASTAGEWDEQFF. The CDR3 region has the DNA TGTGCCAGCACGGCGGGAGAATGGGATGAGCAGTTCTTC.

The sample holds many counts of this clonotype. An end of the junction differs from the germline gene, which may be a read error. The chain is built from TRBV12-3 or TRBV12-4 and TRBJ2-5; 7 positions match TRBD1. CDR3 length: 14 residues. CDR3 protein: CASSLGQLQETQYF. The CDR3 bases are TGCGCCAGCAGCTTGGGACAGCTCCAAGAGACCCAGTACTTC.

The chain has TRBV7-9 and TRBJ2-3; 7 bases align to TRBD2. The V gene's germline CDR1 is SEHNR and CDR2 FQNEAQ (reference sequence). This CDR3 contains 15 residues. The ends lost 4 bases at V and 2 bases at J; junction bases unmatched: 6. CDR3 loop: CASSSTGTNTDTQYF. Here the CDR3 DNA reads TGTGCCAGCAGCTCGACCGGGACTAACACAGATACGCAGTATTTT.

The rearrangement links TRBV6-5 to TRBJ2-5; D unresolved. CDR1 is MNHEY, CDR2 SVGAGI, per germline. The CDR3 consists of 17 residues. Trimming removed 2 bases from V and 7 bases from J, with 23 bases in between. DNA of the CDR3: TGTGCCAGCAGTTACCGCCGAGCCGCAGGAGAGATTTGGACCCAGTACTTC. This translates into CASSYRRAAGEIWTQYF.

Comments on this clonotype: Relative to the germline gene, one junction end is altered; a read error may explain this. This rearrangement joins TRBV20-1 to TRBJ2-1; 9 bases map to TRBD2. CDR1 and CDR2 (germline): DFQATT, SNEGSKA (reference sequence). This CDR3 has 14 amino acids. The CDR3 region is CSAWGTSLDNEHFF. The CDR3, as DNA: TGCAGTGCATGGGGGACTAGCCTCGACAATGAGCACTTCTTC.

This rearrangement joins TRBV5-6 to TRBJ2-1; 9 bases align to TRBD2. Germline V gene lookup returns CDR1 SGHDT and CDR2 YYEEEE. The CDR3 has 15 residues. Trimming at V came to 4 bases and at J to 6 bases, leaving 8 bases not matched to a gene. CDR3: CASSTGLAGSNEQFF. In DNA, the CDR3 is TGTGCCAGCAGCACGGGACTAGCCGGGTCCAATGAGCAGTTCTTC.

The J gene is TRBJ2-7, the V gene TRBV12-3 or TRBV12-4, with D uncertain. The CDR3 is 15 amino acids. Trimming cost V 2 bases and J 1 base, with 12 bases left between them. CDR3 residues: CASSLSADGSYEQYF. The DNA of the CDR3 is TGTGCCAGCAGTTTAAGTGCAGACGGATCCTACGAGCAGTACTTC.